Listed here are 4 T cell receptor beta chains from one sample, sequenced in a study of cytomegalovirus exposure and HLA in healthy donors. 60 Vbeta and 13 Jbeta primers were used in PCR. Clones were read by immunoSEQ multiplex PCR, and TCRdb kept only the in-frame ones, dropping some. The sample yields about 200,000 clones, under 70% seen once. The sequenced sample was PBMCs. The receptor set was obtained from a man aged 35-49 years in good health and CMV-seropositive.

This clone was detected only a few times. The chain recombines TRBV5-1 with TRBJ1-1; TRBD1 matches at 8 bases. With 0 bases clipped from V and 10 bases from J, the junction kept 11 bases outside the gene matches. Germline V lookup: CDR1 SGHRS, CDR2 YFSETQ. This CDR3 has 15 amino acids. The chain's CDR3 is CASSLEVQGAARAFF. The CDR3 nucleotides read TGCGCCAGCAGCTTGGAGGTGCAGGGGGCGGCTAGAGCTTTCTTT.

As to this clone: Compared with germline, one end of the junction differs, possibly owing to a read error. V is TRBV2 and J is TRBJ2-4; D is possibly TRBD1 (5 bases). This CDR3 is built from 14 residues. The V gene's germline CDR1 is SNHLY and CDR2 FYNNEI. The CDR3 is CASREEDKKNIQYF. The CDR3 DNA follows: TGTGCCAGCAGGGAAGAGGACAAAAAAAACATTCAGTACTTC. The entire variable domain, with the rest obtained from reference TRBV2 and TRBJ2-4, is as follows: EPEVTQTPSHQVTQMGQEVILRCVPISNHLYFYWYRQILGQKVEFLVSFYNNEISEKSEIFDDQFSVERPDGSNFTLKIRSTKLEDSAMYFCASREEDKKNIQYFGAGTRLSVL.

The V call is TRBV4-1, the J call TRBJ1-5, with 9 positions matching TRBD1. This CDR3 has 15 amino acids. CDR1 and CDR2 from the germline V gene are MGHRA and YSYEKL. V lost 5 bases and J lost 2; bases outside the gene matches: 4. The CDR3 DNA reads TGCGCCAGCAGCGGGGGACAGGGAGGCAATCAGCCCCAGCATTTT. It yields the protein CASSGGQGGNQPQHF.

The chain is built from TRBV6-1 and TRBJ1-4; the D is unclear. The CDR3 is 12 residues long. The germline V gene encodes CDR1 MNHNS and CDR2 SASEGT. V lost 8 bases and J lost 10, with 14 bases in between. CDR3 residues: CASHLRDGKLFF. The CDR3 DNA reads TGTGCCAGCCACCTCCGGGATGGAAAACTGTTTTTT.